These 20 T cell receptor beta chains were sequenced from one sample in a study of T cell responses to AZD1222 COVID-19 vaccine. Sequencing was performed with immunoSEQ multiplex PCR; in TCRdb, only in-frame clones are kept and a portion is missing. The sample shows about 94,000 clones, 75% to 90% of them seen only once. This specimen was peripheral blood, taken 28 days after the second AZD1222 dose. All receptors derive from an adult who received the AZD1222 COVID-19 vaccine.

The CDR3 DNA reads as TGTGCCAGCCGCTTGGAGGTAGCTTACAATGAGCAGTTCTTC. Amino acids: CASRLEVAYNEQFF. V and J are TRBV28 and TRBJ2-1, with a possible D match to TRBD2 (5 bases). V lost 8 bases and J 4 bases, leaving 15 bases between the germline ends. The CDR3 is 14 amino acids. The germline gives CDR1 MDHEN, CDR2 SYDVKM. Full variable domain (remainder filled in from reference TRBV28 and TRBJ2-1): DVKVTQSSRYLVKRTGEKVFLECVQDMDHENMFWYRQDPGLGLRLIYFSYDVKMKEKGDIPEGYSVSREKKERFSLILESASTNQTSMYLCASRLEVAYNEQFFGPGTRLTVL.

The chain employs TRBV19 and TRBJ1-5; D remains unclear. With 6 bases removed from V and 2 bases from J, the gap between germline ends came to 14 bases. From germline, CDR1 is LNHDA and CDR2 SQIVND (reference sequence). This CDR3 is built from 15 residues. The CDR3 loop reads CASRQLTGGNQPQHF. The CDR3 bases are TGTGCCAGTAGACAGCTAACTGGTGGCAATCAGCCCCAGCATTTT. Full variable domain (missing parts from reference TRBV19 and TRBJ1-5): DGGITQSPKYLFRKEGQNVTLSCEQNLNHDAMYWYRQDPGQGLRLIYYSQIVNDFQKGDIAEGYSVSREKKESFPLTVTSAQKNPTAFYLCASRQLTGGNQPQHFGDGTRLSIL.

The chain couples TRBV5-1 to TRBJ1-6; D is perhaps TRBD1 (5 bases). The CDR3 is made up of 15 amino acids. Germline V gives CDR1 SGHRS, CDR2 YFSETQ. The ends were cut back, 2 bases at V and 6 bases at J, with 12 bases in the middle. CDR3 sequence (DNA): TGCGCCAGCAGCTTCGCCCAGGGAGGTAATTCACCCCTCCACTTT. It is translated as CASSFAQGGNSPLHF.

The gene calls are TRBV5-1 and TRBJ1-6; no definite D call. With 1 base removed from V and 7 bases from J, the gap between germline ends came to 15 bases. The V gene's germline CDR1 is SGHRS and CDR2 YFSETQ. This CDR3 contains 16 residues. Written as DNA, the CDR3 is TGCGCCAGCAGCTTGTACCGGACGGATGGGAATTCACCCCTCCACTTT. This gives the protein CASSLYRTDGNSPLHF.

V and J are TRBV5-1 and TRBJ2-1; TRBD2 matches at 12 bases. The CDR3 covers 15 residues. From germline, CDR1 is SGHRS and CDR2 YFSETQ. Trimming took 4 bases from V and 7 from J; bases not matched to a gene: 6. This CDR3 reads CASSLLAGGSNEQFF. CDR3 nucleotides: TGCGCCAGCAGCCTCCTAGCGGGAGGGTCAAATGAGCAGTTCTTC.

The J gene is TRBJ2-3, the V gene TRBV29-1; D is unresolved. The CDR3 totals 12 residues. CDR1 and CDR2 from the germline V gene are SQVTM and ANQGSEA. Trimming pared 7 bases from V and 0 bases from J, leaving 8 bases between. As DNA, the CDR3 is TGCAGCGCAGATCCGAGCACAGATACGCAGTATTTT. It specifies CSADPSTDTQYF.

The CDR3 nucleotides read TGTGCCAGCAGCCTCACGGGGATTGGTAACTATGGCTACACCTTC. Translating gives CASSLTGIGNYGYTF. The chain employs TRBV7-9 and TRBJ1-2; no reliable D call. The length of the CDR3 is 15 residues. The V and J ends lost 5 bases and 1 base respectively, with 14 bases between them. The V gene's germline CDR1 is SEHNR and CDR2 FQNEAQ (reference sequence). The entire variable domain, with the rest obtained from reference TRBV7-9 and TRBJ1-2, is as follows: DTGVSQNPRHKITKRGQNVTFRCDPISEHNRLYWYRQTLGQGPEFLTYFQNEAQLEKSRLLSDRFSAERPKGSFSTLEIQRTEQGDSAMYLCASSLTGIGNYGYTFGSGTRLTVV.

This chain joins TRBV7-8 and TRBJ2-1; tentatively, D is TRBD1 or TRBD2 (6 bases each). V shed 5 bases and J shed 3 bases, with 14 bases lying between them. CDR3 length: 15 amino acids. Germline V lookup: CDR1 SGHVS, CDR2 FQNEAQ. CDR3: CASSGVGGSYNEQFF. The DNA for the CDR3 is TGTGCCAGCAGCGGTGTGGGGGGCAGCTACAATGAGCAGTTCTTC.

The sample holds a few counts of this clone. V gene TRBV19 combines with J gene TRBJ2-3; the match to TRBD2 covers 8 bases. The CDR3 consists of 18 residues. CDR1 is LNHDA, CDR2 SQIVND, per germline (reference sequence). V lost 5 bases and J lost 1; bases outside the gene matches: 14. CDR3 in amino acids: CASSEGTVAGPRTDTQYF. The DNA of the CDR3 is TGTGCCAGTAGTGAAGGAACCGTAGCGGGACCACGCACAGATACGCAGTATTTT.

The chain carries TRBV5-1 and TRBJ2-7; D perhaps matches TRBD1 (6 bases). The CDR3 totals 15 residues. Germline CDR1 is SGHRS and CDR2 is YFSETQ. Trimming stripped 0 bases from V and 0 bases from J, with 10 bases between. CDR3 nucleotide sequence: TGCGCCAGCAGCTTGGCCTCAGGGGACTCCTACGAGCAGTACTTC. This codes for CASSLASGDSYEQYF.

The chain links TRBV18 to TRBJ1-1; 7 bases agree with TRBD1. Losses at the gene ends were 3 bases for V and 7 bases for J; bases not matched to a gene: 17. There are 17 residues in the CDR3. Germline V gives CDR1 KGHSH, CDR2 LQKENI. Here the CDR3 DNA reads TGTGCCAGCTCACCGGTTAATCCAGGGGGAATGTATAGTGAAGCTTTCTTT. It codes for CASSPVNPGGMYSEAFF.

This chain joins TRBV4-3 and TRBJ1-1; D might be TRBD1 (5 bases). The CDR3 is 14 residues long. The V end was cut by 3 bases, the J end by 9 bases, with 17 bases between. Looked up from germline, CDR1 is LGHNA and CDR2 is YSLEER. The CDR3: CASSQAVQERQAFF. The CDR3 nucleotides read TGCGCCAGCAGCCAGGCGGTACAGGAGCGGCAAGCTTTCTTT.

This clone was observed a single time. V gene TRBV9 combines with J gene TRBJ2-2, with a weak D call TRBD2 (6 bases). The germline gives CDR1 SGDLS, CDR2 YYNGEE. V lost 0 bases, J lost 6 bases, and 12 bases lay in between. The CDR3 is 15 residues long. CDR3 bases: TGTGCCAGCAGCGTAGATCTCGGGGGTTCCGGGGAGCTGTTTTTT. Amino acid sequence: CASSVDLGGSGELFF.

V is TRBV6-4 and J is TRBJ1-1; D gene unclear. Looked up from germline, CDR1 is MRHNA and CDR2 is SNTAGT. The CDR3 contains 14 residues. Trimming cost V 6 bases and J 2 bases, with 13 bases left between them. The CDR3 sequence: CASRKDVLNTEAFF. The CDR3 DNA follows: TGTGCCAGCAGGAAGGATGTCCTCAACACTGAAGCTTTCTTT.

The chain carries TRBV19 and TRBJ1-1, with D perhaps matching TRBD1 (6 bases). The CDR3 is 12 amino acids. Trimming left V 6 bases short and J 6 bases short, with 11 bases between. From germline, CDR1 is LNHDA and CDR2 SQIVND (reference sequence). The CDR3 region has the DNA TGTGCCAGTAGCCTAAACAGGGCTGAAGCTTTCTTT. Its translation: CASSLNRAEAFF.

The chain carries TRBV11-2 and TRBJ2-7, with TRBD1 as a possible D gene (5 bases). Trimming shortened V by 6 bases and J by 0 bases, and 15 bases separated the two germline ends. Germline V gives CDR1 SGHAT, CDR2 FQNNGV. The CDR3 is made up of 15 amino acids. The CDR3 bases are TGTGCCAGCAGAAGTTATAGGGGCGGCTCCTACGAGCAGTACTTC. Its protein is CASRSYRGGSYEQYF.

The chain combines TRBV4-3 with TRBJ2-2; 8 bases are shared with TRBD2. The CDR3 covers 18 residues. From germline, CDR1 is LGHNA and CDR2 YSLEER. V lost 4 bases, J lost 0 bases, and 10 bases stayed unmatched. CDR3 loop: CASSLDILAGANTGELFF. The CDR3, as DNA: TGCGCCAGCAGCCTAGATATTCTAGCGGGTGCGAACACCGGGGAGCTGTTTTTT.

The V and J genes are TRBV6-6 and TRBJ2-7; 7 bases line up with TRBD1. J gave up 4 bases and V 5 bases, and 8 bases lay outside the gene matches. CDR3 size: 14 residues. Germline V gene data show CDR1 as MNHNY and CDR2 as SVGAGI (reference sequence). The CDR3 spells CASSARTGEYEQYF. The CDR3 nucleotides read TGTGCCAGCAGTGCCCGGACAGGTGAGTACGAGCAGTACTTC.

This clone showed up just a few times. CDR3 nucleotide sequence: TGTGCCAGCAGCACCTCCTACGAGCAGTACTTC. Protein sequence: CASSTSYEQYF. The V gene is TRBV5-4, the J gene TRBJ2-7; D unresolved. This CDR3 has 11 amino acids. V lost 4 bases and J 0 bases, leaving 2 bases between the germline ends. The germline gives CDR1 SGHNT, CDR2 YYREEE (reference sequence).

In its sample, this clone was seen once. The gene calls are TRBV7-2 and TRBJ1-3, with TRBD1 matching over 11 bases. Trimming cost V 3 bases and J 2 bases; bases outside gene matches: 0. The CDR3 contains 15 residues. Germline V gene data show CDR1 as SGHTA and CDR2 as FQGNSA. CDR3 sequence (DNA): TGTGCCAGCAGCTTGGGACAGGGGGCTGGAAACACCATATATTTT. Translating gives CASSLGQGAGNTIYF.